This TCR beta chain was recorded in a study of regulatory T cells in long-lasting Graves disease (dated by TCRdb to the early 2020s). The study in broad terms: Patients with newly diagnosed Graves' disease had been on antithyroid drugs for under 3 months. Patients with persistent Graves' disease were compared with patients with newly diagnosed Graves' disease using TCR sequencing and RNA sequencing of peripheral blood. The study was registered as a clinical trial and conducted in China. A total of around 33 samples underwent TCR sequencing, from roughly 13 patients with persistent Graves' disease and roughly 20 patients with newly diagnosed Graves' disease. Results and caveats for the whole study, not just this receptor: Only the TCR beta chain was sequenced and analyzed. Preferential use of TRBV28, TRBJ1-2 and TRBJ2-5 was observed in persistent disease, whereas TRBV20-1 and TRBJ2-1 were favored in newly diagnosed disease. Persistent patients shared more public clonotypes among themselves (under 3,000) than newly diagnosed patients did (nearly 1,000). The authors noted that the small sample size was a limitation that may lower accuracy. Persistent Graves' disease patients showed lower TCR Shannon entropy and fewer highly expanded clones than newly diagnosed patients, suggesting clonal expansion. The study examined only peripheral blood because the primary lesion, thyroid tissue, could not be accessed.

In light of the paper, this sample's time point label describes: newly diagnosed GD, antithyroid drugs for less than 3 months. For both TCR sequencing and RNA sequencing, RNA was extracted from PBMCs using TRIzol. The diagnosis of Graves' disease followed American Thyroid Association guidelines. Patients for the study were recruited at an endocrinology department in Xi'an, China. From each patient, approximately 9 milliliters of peripheral blood was collected into an EDTA anticoagulant tube. PBMCs were isolated by Ficoll Paque Plus density gradient separation without further T cell sorting. An Agilent 2100 Bioanalyzer and agarose gel were used to check RNA quality, and a NanoDrop 2000 was used to measure RNA concentration. Library creation used multiplex PCR. The listed sequencing device is Illumina HiSeq 4000. To build TCR beta libraries, CDR3 regions were amplified by Arm-PCR using iRepertoire HTBI primers. Before sequencing, the PCR products underwent gel purification. The original methods were these. Gene usage analysis of CDR3 amino acid clonotypes used the 50 to 70 TRBV and 11 to 15 TRBJ segments found across samples. Filtered high-quality paired reads were merged into contigs using COPE and FqMerger. BLAST was used to align contigs to the IMGT TRBV, TRBD and TRBJ reference genes, and CDR3 was defined following IMGT. Any clonotype with a frequency above 0.1% was counted as a highly expanded clone. Repertoire diversity was measured by Shannon entropy, and V-J evenness by the Gini coefficient. Clonotypes shared by more than one individual were considered public. TCRdb cleaned the public reads at Q25 with fastp, built clones with MiXCR and kept in-frame beta chains. When rows share a CDR3 protein, they turn into one entry using the most common DNA and genes. The V and J calls here are based on TCRdb, not the publication. This sample comprises under 250,000 distinct CDR3 sequences, 20% to 25% of them detected only once. The ten most abundant clones make up around 14% of the sample.

Concerning this clonotype itself: It has no known antigen specificity. Within one base of it there is no much larger clone, and no base qualities were kept.

The CDR3 measures 15 amino acids from cysteine to phenylalanine. Only the CDR3 DNA is retained, 45 bases long and in frame from the first base. The germline V gene (reference sequence) supplies CDR1 GTSNPN and CDR2 SVGIG. Clipping removes 0 bases from V and 2 bases from J, with 4 as the unmatched junction base count. The V and J genes are TRBV30 and TRBJ2-7, and 10 bases in between align with TRBD2. This TCR derives from a female donor with Graves disease. The sample was peripheral blood mononuclear cells (PBMCs), taken at new diagnosis, from a patient treated with antithyroid drugs. This receptor carries the CDR3 CAWSVGLAGAYEQYF. The DNA sequence is as follows: TGTGCCTGGAGTGTCGGCCTAGCGGGGGCCTACGAGCAGTACTTC.